This TCR beta chain was sequenced during a study of blood T cell repertoires in COVID-19 (dated by TCRdb to the early 2020s). In the study overall: Samples covering the acute and convalescent phases of COVID-19 were provided by collaborators in the United States, Italy and Spain. The material from the prospective study consisted of cDNA or gDNA derived from T cells, B-cell-depleted T cells, or PBMCs. Subjects who had been exposed to COVID-19, were actively infected with it, or had recovered from it provided the deeply sampled blood TCRbeta repertoires that made up the dataset. A freely available public database, intended as a resource for researchers studying the immune response to SARS-CoV-2, is where the repertoires were released. The samples were drawn from the first 160 participants of the ongoing ImmuneRACE study and from under 1,500 subjects provided by 6 global collaborators. Nearly every sample came with metadata listing a de-identified subject ID, COVID-19 status, age in years and sex. Where available, HLA class I and class II types were taken from metadata supplied by the sample provider and were not determined by assay-based typing.

Collaborating institutions collected whole blood in K2EDTA tubes following their own protocols. For TCRbeta analysis, collaborators shipped samples in one of three forms: frozen whole blood, isolated PBMCs, or DNA extracted from either of those sample types. About this clone itself: Which antigen it targets is not known. No base quality values were provided; no much bigger clone lies one nucleotide off. Other nucleotide sequences in the sample specify the same CDR3.

The germline ends are 6 bases apart after V is trimmed by 3 bases and J by 7 bases. The CDR3 sequence holds 12 residues, the cysteine and phenylalanine included. Only the CDR3 portion is preserved as DNA: 36 bases, with reading frame beginning at the first base. Broader findings and caveats from the paper: How much clinical and demographic metadata was included differed by source and by participant, and the metadata was provided uncurated.

The immunoSEQ Assay, a bias-controlled multiplex PCR, was used to amplify TCRbeta CDR3 regions from genomic DNA. In the paper's pipeline: Within the assay, amplification of reference gene primers was used to estimate how many nucleated cells each sample contained. To quantify the absolute abundance of each unique TCRbeta CDR3 rearrangement, sequence reads were collapsed and filtered. Productive Simpson clonality was computed per sample as the square root of Simpson's diversity index over productive rearrangements. TCRdb provides this immuneACCESS table in a form limited to in-frame rearrangements. Some clones are lacking; in checked studies, under half of them reflect an unresolved V gene, and why the rest are absent is not known. The D gene and trimming were derived from the DNA, and the V and J assignments and clone size from that table. In this sample the table shows around 300,000 clones, approximately 88% of which occur a single time. Jointly, the top ten make up about 8.5% of the sample.

The clonotype comes from a man between 18 and 35 years old with active or convalescent COVID-19. The chain was built from TRBV12-3 or TRBV12-4 and TRBJ2-2; tentative D gene TRBD2, with 6 bases matching. The specimen was peripheral blood. The CDR3 here reads CASSLGGGELFF. The bases read TGTGCCAGCAGTTTGGGGGGCGGGGAGCTGTTTTTT.